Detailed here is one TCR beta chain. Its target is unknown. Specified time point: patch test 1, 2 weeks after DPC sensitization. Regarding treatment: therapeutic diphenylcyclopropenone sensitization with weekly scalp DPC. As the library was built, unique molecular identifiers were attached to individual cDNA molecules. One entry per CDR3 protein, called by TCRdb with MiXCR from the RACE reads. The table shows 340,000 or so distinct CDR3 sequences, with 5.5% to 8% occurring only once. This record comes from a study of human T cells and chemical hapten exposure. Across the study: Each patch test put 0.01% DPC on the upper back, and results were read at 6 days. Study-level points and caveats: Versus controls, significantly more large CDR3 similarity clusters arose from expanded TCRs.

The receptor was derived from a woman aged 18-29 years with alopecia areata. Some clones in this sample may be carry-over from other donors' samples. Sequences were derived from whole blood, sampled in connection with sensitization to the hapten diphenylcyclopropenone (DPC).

Written as DNA, the CDR3 is TGCAGTGCTAGAGGGGAGAACAGGCAGGGGAATGGCTACACCTTC. It codes for CSARGENRQGNGYTF. The chain links TRBV20-1 to TRBJ1-2; tentatively, D is TRBD1 (6 bases). CDR3 length equals 15 residues. Germline CDR1 DFQATT, CDR2 SNEGSKA (reference sequence). With 1 base removed from V and 6 bases from J, the gap between germline ends came to 18 bases.